Sequencing of this TCR beta chain was carried out in a study of blood T cells in healthy people across ages. The CDR3 spans 14 residues. The germline V gene has CDR1 KGHSH and CDR2 LQKENI. The V gene lost 2 bases and the J gene lost 3 bases, with 8 bases spanning the gap. Together with a sample-barcoded 5' primer, a J-beta primer mix was included in a second PCR lasting about 7 to 11 cycles. Tagging of each cDNA molecule was performed by a template-switch adaptor with 12 random nucleotides. TCRdb used MiXCR to reprocess the 5' RACE reads, holding one entry per CDR3 protein. The profile shows fewer than 800,000 distinct CDR3 sequences, 32% of them singletons.

Sequencing input: blood. The sequence derives from a woman of 80 years or more in good health. The rearrangement links TRBV18 to TRBJ1-5, with D tentatively TRBD1 (6 bases). CDR3 region: CASSPGQHNQPQHF. Written as DNA, the CDR3 is TGTGCCAGCTCACCAGGACAGCACAATCAGCCCCAGCATTTT.